The 4 T cell receptor beta chains in this list originate from one sample, sequenced in a study of shared clonotypes between healthy human individuals. The method was immunoSEQ multiplex PCR; TCRdb's version includes in-frame clones alone and lacks a portion of them. This repertoire shows about 990,000 clones, around 78% found once; its top ten account for 0.55% to 0.7%. The source material was memory CD4+ T cells from PBMCs. Subset described: CD45RA-negative fraction. Receptors originate from a man aged 18 to 29 in good health. Some clones in this sample may be carry-over from other donors' samples.

This clone was detected many times. The V call is TRBV4-2, the J call TRBJ2-7, with TRBD2 matching 14 bases. Germline values: CDR1 LGHNA, CDR2 YNFKEQ. Trimming cost V 2 bases and J 6 bases; bases outside gene matches: 6. The CDR3 is 16 residues long. The CDR3 is CASSQTGTSGSGEQYF. In DNA form, the CDR3 reads TGTGCCAGCAGCCAAACTGGGACTAGCGGGAGCGGCGAGCAGTACTTC.

This clone was counted ten times or more. The chain recombines TRBV11-2 with TRBJ1-5, with 8 bases aligning to TRBD1. Trimming removed 5 bases from V and 1 base from J; junction bases left unmatched: 10. Germline V CDR1 and CDR2: SGHAT, FQNNGV. CDR3 length: 17 residues. The CDR3 loop is CASSPETGTGSNQPQHF. The CDR3 DNA reads as TGTGCCAGCAGCCCAGAGACCGGGACAGGCAGCAATCAGCCCCAGCATTTT.

The chain carries TRBV7-9 and TRBJ2-1, with 8 bases identical to TRBD1. Germline CDR1 and CDR2: SEHNR and FQNEAQ (reference sequence). Germline trimming cut 6 bases from V and 7 bases from J; bases unmatched to any gene: 8. CDR3 size: 14 residues. In nucleotides, the CDR3 is TGTGCCAGCAGTTCAGACAGGGGAGGTAATGAGCAGTTCTTC. It specifies CASSSDRGGNEQFF.

V and J are TRBV9 and TRBJ1-4, with 7 bases fitting TRBD1. The ends lost 2 bases at V and 3 bases at J; junction bases unmatched: 1. CDR1 and CDR2 from the germline V gene are SGDLS and YYNGEE. This CDR3 spans 14 amino acids. DNA of the CDR3: TGTGCCAGCAGCGTCGGGACAGCTAATGAAAAACTGTTTTTT. Amino acid sequence: CASSVGTANEKLFF.